This T cell receptor (beta chain) was identified during a study of OX40 agonist ivuxolimab in advanced cancers. Data came from immunoSEQ multiplex PCR; TCRdb stores just in-frame clones and leaves some out. There are about 38,000 clones in the sample; 89% occur only once, and 40% to 45% lies in the top ten. Study results and caveats: Mean expanded clone counts were higher in CD8+ than CD4+ T cells.

As concerns this clone: What it binds is unknown.

Germline CDR1 reads SGHDT; CDR2 reads YYEEEE. The CDR3 is made up of 15 amino acids. Trimming removed 5 bases from V and 5 bases from J; junction bases left unmatched: 9. The sequences come from CD4+ or CD8+ T cells sorted from blood, collected in a trial of the OX40 agonist ivuxolimab. This TCR was recovered from an adult with an advanced solid tumor such as melanoma, head and neck, liver or kidney cancer. This chain connects TRBV5-6 to TRBJ1-2; 10 nucleotides agree with TRBD1. Here the CDR3 reads CASSDRGRWEYGYTF. For the CDR3, the DNA is TGTGCCAGCAGTGACAGGGGGCGCTGGGAGTATGGCTACACCTTC. The entire variable domain, with the rest obtained from reference TRBV5-6 and TRBJ1-2, is as follows: DAGVTQSPTHLIKTRGQQVTLRCSPKSGHDTVSWYQQALGQGPQFIFQYYEEEERQRGNFPDRFSGHQFPNYSSELNVNALLLGDSALYLCASSDRGRWEYGYTFGSGTRLTVV.